The entry below describes one T cell receptor beta chain. Its antigen is still unknown. No clone much larger than this one lies a single base away; base qualities are absent. CDR1 and CDR2 are read off the germline V gene as SGHTA and FQGNSA. V loses 0 bases at its end and J loses 2 bases; junction bases beyond the gene matches: 3. Including the terminal cysteine and phenylalanine, the CDR3 comprises 16 residues. This entry keeps only the CDR3 DNA: 48 bases, framed from base 1. This sample stems from a study of blood T cell repertoires in COVID-19 (dated by TCRdb to 2018 to 2021). Notes on the research overall: Samples covering the acute and convalescent phases of COVID-19 were provided by collaborators in the United States, Italy and Spain. The prospective study material was composed of cDNA or gDNA derived from T cells, B-cell-depleted T cells, or PBMCs. Subjects who had been exposed to COVID-19, were actively infected with it, or had recovered from it provided the deeply sampled blood TCRbeta repertoires that made up the dataset. The repertoires were released in a freely available public database intended as a resource for research on the immune response to SARS-CoV-2. Samples came from the ongoing ImmuneRACE study (first 160 participants) plus 1,254 subjects from 6 global collaborators. A de-identified subject ID, COVID-19 status, age in years and sex were almost always included in the sample metadata. Where available, HLA class I and class II types were obtained from metadata supplied by the sample provider rather than from assay-based typing.

Here is what the overall study found, with its caveats: Clinical and demographic metadata were provided uncurated, with the amount varying by source and participant.

Participants in the prospective study were enrolled through a virtual design, were aged roughly 18 to 95 years, and lived in 24 United States geographic areas. Cohort assignment in the prospective study relied on participant-reported clinical history from a screening survey and a study questionnaire. Each participant in the prospective study had whole blood, serum and a nasopharyngeal or oropharyngeal swab collected by mobile phlebotomists. Additional blood draws and questionnaires over a roughly two-month period could optionally be provided by prospective study participants. Blood samples from the prospective study were shipped frozen or at room temperature prior to DNA extraction. The immunoSEQ Assay, a bias-controlled multiplex PCR, was used to amplify TCRbeta CDR3 regions from genomic DNA. For the original study's pipeline: Nucleated cell counts per sample were estimated from amplification of reference gene primers within the assay. To quantify the absolute abundance of each unique TCRbeta CDR3 rearrangement, sequence reads were collapsed and filtered. Productive Simpson clonality was computed per sample as the square root of Simpson's diversity index over productive rearrangements. TCRdb re-hosts the immuneACCESS table, in-frame sequences only. Its copies lack some clones; in the studies checked, an unresolved V gene accounts for under half of them, and the cause for the rest is not known. V and J calls and clone size are those listed in that table; D and trimming were worked out from the DNA. For this sample there are under 250,000 clones; about 80% appear just once. 1.3% of the sample belongs to the ten largest clones.

This receptor chain uses TRBV7-2 and TRBJ2-7; 11 bases in between match TRBD2. Sample: PBMCs or T cells enriched from blood (not recorded which). The receptor was isolated from a woman in her forties with acute COVID-19. The nucleotide sequence reads as follows: TGTGCCAGCAGCTTAGCCACGACTAGCGGGGCCTACGAGCAGTACTTC. The encoded protein is CASSLATTSGAYEQYF.